The 26 T cell receptor beta chains below were found in one sample sequenced in a study of blood T cell repertoires in COVID-19. The data were produced by immunoSEQ multiplex PCR, yet TCRdb's version contains in-frame clones alone and is incomplete. The sample shows about 220,000 clones, 83% of them seen only once. The sequenced material came from PBMCs or T cells enriched from blood (not recorded which). The receptors stem from a woman in her forties who had been exposed to COVID-19.

This chain joins TRBV21-1 and TRBJ1-4; TRBD1 is the table's D call, not checked against the DNA. TRBV21-1 is deemed a pseudogene. CDR3 length equals 15 residues. CDR3 amino acids: CASSFRTATNEKLFF. The DNA of the CDR3 is TGTGCCAGCAGCTTTCGAACAGCAACTAATGAAAAACTGTTTTTT.

The chain links TRBV9 to TRBJ2-7; tentatively, D is TRBD1 (5 bases). Trimming left V 0 bases short and J 3 bases short, with 13 bases between. This CDR3 contains 15 residues. The germline V gene encodes CDR1 SGDLS and CDR2 YYNGEE. The CDR3 here is CASSVGWPGYYEQYF. The CDR3 DNA reads as TGTGCCAGCAGCGTAGGGTGGCCAGGGTACTACGAGCAGTACTTC.

The chain links TRBV3-1 (or the pseudogene TRBV3-2) to TRBJ2-7; 8 bases match TRBD1. Germline V lookup: CDR1 LGHDT, CDR2 YNNKEL (reference sequence). J lost 2 bases, V lost 4 bases, and 10 bases had no gene match. CDR3 length equals 16 residues. The CDR3 nucleotides are TGTGCCAGCAGCCGCTGGACAGGGAACCTTGCCTACGAGCAGTACTTC. Translated, it gives CASSRWTGNLAYEQYF.

This clone was seen a handful of times. The rearrangement uses TRBV3-1 (or the pseudogene TRBV3-2) and TRBJ1-1, with D unresolved. V dropped 4 bases and J dropped 7 bases, with 16 bases sitting between them. Germline CDR1 reads LGHDT; CDR2 reads YNNKEL (reference sequence). The CDR3 length is 14 residues. The DNA for the CDR3 is TGTGCCAGCAGCCGGGAGAATTGGGGAATTGAAGCTTTCTTT. Protein: CASSRENWGIEAFF.

This clone has just a few counts. CDR3 DNA: TGTGCCAGCAGCCGAAAGGGAGGGGCCGGGGAGCTGTTTTTT. As protein: CASSRKGGAGELFF. The V call is TRBV14, the J call TRBJ2-2, with 7 bases aligning to TRBD2. This CDR3 region has 14 residues. The V gene's germline CDR1 is SGHDN and CDR2 FVKESK. V trimming: 4 bases; J trimming: 6 bases; junction bases outside the gene matches: 5.

The chain couples TRBV10-3 to TRBJ2-2, with 7 bases fitting TRBD1. V gave up 9 bases and J gave up 6 bases; unmatched junction bases: 7. Looked up from germline, CDR1 is ENHRY and CDR2 is SYGVKD. This CDR3 has 13 amino acids. The CDR3 DNA follows: TGTGCCATGAGACAGGGAACGGCCGGGGAGCTGTTTTTT. This gives the protein CAMRQGTAGELFF.

The chain links TRBV5-1 to TRBJ2-3; D might be TRBD1 (5 bases). The CDR3 spans 15 residues. Germline loops: CDR1 SGHRS, CDR2 YFSETQ. V was trimmed by 5 bases and J by 2 bases, leaving 15 bases between them. This chain's CDR3 is CASSTDWGNTDTQYF. As DNA, the CDR3 is TGCGCCAGCAGTACGGATTGGGGCAACACAGATACGCAGTATTTT.

This clone showed up just a few times. The chain combines TRBV11-2 with TRBJ1-2; D uncertain. The germline gives CDR1 SGHAT, CDR2 FQNNGV. The CDR3 extends over 15 amino acids. V was trimmed by 0 bases and J by 4 bases, leaving 12 bases between them. The DNA for the CDR3 is TGTGCCAGCAGCTTAGATTTGGCAGTCCCCTATGGCTACACCTTC. Its protein is CASSLDLAVPYGYTF.

The V and J genes are TRBV7-2 and TRBJ2-7, with TRBD1 as a possible D gene (5 bases). V dropped 2 bases and J dropped 3 bases, with 5 bases sitting between them. CDR1 SGHTA and CDR2 FQGNSA come from the germline V gene. The CDR3 extends over 12 amino acids. The CDR3 region has the DNA TGTGCCAGCAGCTTAAGGGGCTACGAGCAGTACTTC. This codes for CASSLRGYEQYF.

The gene calls are TRBV30 and TRBJ2-7; TRBD1 matches 9 bases. V shed 2 bases and J 7 bases; nucleotides not matched to a gene: 18. The CDR3 sequence is 17 residues long. Looked up from germline, CDR1 is GTSNPN and CDR2 is SVGIG (reference sequence). CDR3 DNA: TGTGCCTGGAGTCCCCTGTTCTCCGGGACAGGGTCGGATGAGCAGTACTTC. It translates to CAWSPLFSGTGSDEQYF.

The J gene is TRBJ2-3, the V gene TRBV5-1; 9 bases are a match to TRBD2. The CDR3 contains 16 residues. Trimming cost V 0 bases and J 7 bases; bases outside gene matches: 9. The germline V gene has CDR1 SGHRS and CDR2 YFSETQ. The CDR3 loop is CASSLETSGPRNTQYF. The DNA of the CDR3 is TGCGCCAGCAGCTTGGAAACTAGCGGGCCAAGAAATACGCAGTATTTT.

This clone was counted a single time. The chain is built from TRBV10-2 and TRBJ1-4; TRBD1 aligns across 10 bases. Unmatched junction bases numbered 8, after V lost 4 bases and J lost 9 bases. The CDR3 loop spans 15 amino acids. Germline V lookup: CDR1 WSHSY, CDR2 SAAADI. CDR3 loop: CASSVSGTGVKKLFF. CDR3 coding DNA: TGCGCCAGCAGTGTGTCCGGGACAGGGGTGAAAAAACTGTTTTTT.

This clone has only one observation. The DNA of the CDR3 is TGTGCCAGCAGCTATAGTTCCTCGGGAAAACGGGGTGAAGCTTTCTTT. Its translation: CASSYSSSGKRGEAFF. V is TRBV13 and J is TRBJ1-1; no reliable D call. From germline, CDR1 is PRHDT and CDR2 FYEKMQ (reference sequence). The CDR3 runs 16 residues. Trimming stripped 4 bases from V and 7 bases from J, with 22 bases between.

The count of this clone is one. The V and J genes are TRBV6-5 and TRBJ1-4; TRBD1 matches 7 bases. The ends lost 10 bases at V and 13 bases at J; junction bases unmatched: 15. This CDR3 has 13 amino acids. Germline CDR1 is MNHEY and CDR2 is SVGAGI. CDR3 bases: TGTGCCATTGAGGGGGCGGGGAGTGCCGTACTGTTTTTT. This encodes CAIEGAGSAVLFF.

This clone was recorded once. The chain carries TRBV20-1 and TRBJ1-2; D gene uncertain. Trimming took 3 bases from V and 4 from J, leaving 12 bases between them. This CDR3 comprises 13 residues. CDR1 and CDR2 from the germline V gene are DFQATT and SNEGSKA (reference sequence). The CDR3 region is CSASFRGGYGYTF. The CDR3, as DNA: TGCAGTGCTAGTTTTCGCGGAGGCTATGGCTACACCTTC.

This rearrangement joins TRBV2 to TRBJ1-2; possible D gene TRBD1, 5 bases. Trimming removed 3 bases at V and 8 bases at J, with 10 bases between. The CDR3 spans 12 residues. The V gene's germline CDR1 is SNHLY and CDR2 FYNNEI. Written as DNA, the CDR3 is TGTGCCAGCAGTGACCAGGGTCGGGGCTACACCTTC. It specifies CASSDQGRGYTF.

This clone was seen a single time. The chain has TRBV5-1 and TRBJ2-3; TRBD2 aligns across 8 bases. This CDR3 has 15 amino acids. With 0 bases clipped from V and 3 bases from J, the junction kept 3 bases outside the gene matches. Germline lookup yields CDR1 SGHRS and CDR2 YFSETQ. The CDR3 reads CASSLGLARTDTQYF. The CDR3 DNA follows: TGCGCCAGCAGCTTGGGACTAGCGAGGACAGATACGCAGTATTTT.

The chain joins TRBV27 to TRBJ1-2; 12 bases line up with TRBD1. The CDR3 length is 15 residues. The junction had 9 bases not matched to a gene; V was cut back by 7 bases and J by 6 bases. Per germline, CDR1 MNHEY and CDR2 SMNVEV (reference sequence). DNA for the CDR3: TGTGCCAGCACCCCTATCGGGACAGGGGGCCATGGCTACACCTTC. It encodes CASTPIGTGGHGYTF.

Comments on this clone: In the same sample, other DNA sequences code for this CDR3. The chain employs TRBV4-2 and TRBJ1-1; D may be TRBD1 (5 bases). Germline V gene sequence: CDR1 LGHNA, CDR2 YNFKEQ. The CDR3 covers 13 residues. The V end was cut by 2 bases, the J end by 5 bases, with 9 bases between. The CDR3 bases are TGTGCCAGCAGCCAACCGCAGGGTACTGAAGCTTTCTTT. Protein sequence: CASSQPQGTEAFF.

The V gene is TRBV3-1 (or the pseudogene TRBV3-2), the J gene TRBJ2-1; 10 positions agree with TRBD2. With 6 bases clipped from V and 7 bases from J, the junction kept 15 bases outside the gene matches. The CDR3 spans 17 residues. Germline V lookup: CDR1 LGHDT, CDR2 YNNKEL (reference sequence). This chain's CDR3 is CASRRFSGGGNPNEQFF. The CDR3 region has the DNA TGTGCCAGCAGGCGATTCAGCGGGGGGGGGAACCCAAATGAGCAGTTCTTC.

The CDR3: CASSRGQGVEQPQHF. Written as DNA, the CDR3 is TGTGCCAGCAGCCGCGGACAGGGGGTGGAACAGCCCCAGCATTTT. V and J are TRBV5-4 and TRBJ1-5, with 10 nucleotides matching TRBD1. The CDR3 sequence is 15 residues long. V was clipped by 4 bases and J by 7 bases; unmatched bases: 8. Germline lookup yields CDR1 SGHNT and CDR2 YYREEE (reference sequence).

This rearrangement joins TRBV4-3 to TRBJ2-3, with D hard to call. Trimming took off 4 bases at V and 4 bases at J, with 9 bases between the two ends. Germline lookup yields CDR1 LGHNA and CDR2 YSLEER. The CDR3 sequence is 13 residues long. This chain's CDR3 is CASSPLISDTQYF. DNA of the CDR3: TGCGCCAGCAGCCCCCTAATTTCAGATACGCAGTATTTT.

The V and J genes are TRBV28 and TRBJ2-7, with TRBD1 identical over 7 bases. The CDR3 contains 15 residues. V dropped 5 bases and J dropped 6; count of bases not matched to a gene: 13. Germline values: CDR1 MDHEN, CDR2 SYDVKM. CDR3 sequence: CASSTGEFRDGEQYF. Written as DNA, the CDR3 is TGTGCCAGCAGTACAGGGGAGTTCAGGGACGGCGAGCAGTACTTC.

The chain employs TRBV27 and TRBJ1-5, with a tentative D call TRBD1 (5 bases). Germline CDR1 is MNHEY and CDR2 is SMNVEV (reference sequence). The CDR3 has 16 amino acids. Trimming removed 5 bases at V and 5 bases at J, with 19 bases between. As DNA, the CDR3 is TGTGCCAGCAGTCGAGTCCTTCCCAGGGTAGATCAGCCCCAGCATTTT. As protein: CASSRVLPRVDQPQHF.

The chain combines TRBV4-1 with TRBJ2-3; no clear D. CDR3 length: 13 residues. The germline V and J ends were trimmed by 0 bases and 3 bases, with 4 bases remaining between them. Germline lookup yields CDR1 MGHRA and CDR2 YSYEKL. In DNA form, the CDR3 reads TGCGCCAGCAGCCAAGATCGGACAGATACGCAGTATTTT. It encodes CASSQDRTDTQYF.

This rearrangement joins TRBV28 to TRBJ2-1, with D possibly matching TRBD1 (6 bases). The V gene lost 6 bases and the J gene lost 3 bases, with 12 bases spanning the gap. Germline values: CDR1 MDHEN, CDR2 SYDVKM. The CDR3 sequence is 14 residues long. The CDR3 is CASRIRGIYNEQFF. Written as DNA, the CDR3 is TGTGCCAGCAGGATTAGGGGGATCTACAATGAGCAGTTCTTC.